The rows below give T cell receptor beta chains drawn from one sample of a study of blood T cells in healthy people across ages. TCRdb reanalysed the 5' RACE reads using MiXCR and keeps one entry per CDR3 protein. This sample has 1.5 million to 2 million distinct CDR3 sequences, with approximately 32% found just once. The material sequenced was blood. The receptors originated from a woman in her twenties or thirties in good health. Both conserved end residues are part of each CDR3. D genes are given only for firm matches.

V,D,CDR3
TRBV7-2,-,CASSFGDGNQPQHF
TRBV12-5,TRBD2,CASVLRTSTSGVQETQYF
TRBV9,TRBD1,CASSDRDRGTEAFF
TRBV20-1,-,CSAQEGGLNQPQHF
TRBV30,-,CAWSLGPNYGYTF
TRBV20-1,-,CSARVEEQGQETQYF
TRBV6-5,-,CASRHGTQETQYF
TRBV29-1,TRBD1,CSVQLRDRSSYEQYF
TRBV30,TRBD1,CAWMDRGPGYTF
TRBV5-1,TRBD2,CASSLNAGGSTDTQYF
TRBV7-6,-,CASSLVAPAGEQYF
TRBV12-3/TRBV12-4,-,CASSLPRSLSADTQYF
TRBV6-1,-,CASSESTKGVEKLFF
TRBV5-5,-,CASSALAAVETQYF
TRBV29-1,-,CSVSDYGYTF
TRBV6-1,-,CASSEGSNQPQHF
TRBV20-1,TRBD2,CSAPDPLAGGYNEQFF
TRBV7-2,-,CASSLAKTGETQYF
TRBV9,TRBD2,CASSDSETSGSRNEQFF
TRBV9,-,CASSVGDQTYEQYF
TRBV5-1,TRBD2,CASTRGGGPTGELFF
TRBV10-3,-,CATSARDTAHGYTF
TRBV7-8,-,CASSPKVLGVRQEGPYEQYF
TRBV20-1,TRBD1,CSARGQGTYGYTF
TRBV20-1,TRBD2,CSASVGLAGSQETQYF
TRBV29-1,TRBD2,CSVFRGGQETQYF
TRBV7-9,TRBD2,CASSRARGSLYNEQFF
TRBV7-3,-,CASSLILGSSYNEQFF
TRBV30,TRBD1,CALNRDRGRKEQYF
TRBV7-2,-,CASSHGGGHHPYEQYF
TRBV7-2,-,CAIRVQLLHF
TRBV18,-,CASSPERNYGYTF
TRBV7-9,TRBD2,CASSSSGGASYEQYF
TRBV5-1,TRBD2,CASSSPRGGFNTGELFF
TRBV7-9,-,CASSLAHRTDTQYF
TRBV15,-,CATSRDLIGTPYEQYF
TRBV7-2,TRBD2,CASSRTPTSGPYEQYF
TRBV10-3,-,CAISLGENTEAFF
TRBV29-1,-,CSVVKEGFGNQPQHF
TRBV2,-,CASSEGRVQFF
TRBV18,TRBD1,CASSPPDRVGYEQYF
TRBV12-3/TRBV12-4,-,CASSLFPRGGSSITDTQYF
TRBV20-1,TRBD1,CSARDLRGQGSYNEQFF
TRBV4-1,TRBD1,CASSQRQGPTDTQYF
TRBV3-1,-,CASSPSRQRGYGYTF
TRBV7-7,-,CASSLGRGAVSETQYF
TRBV5-1,TRBD2,CASSEGLVKDEQFF